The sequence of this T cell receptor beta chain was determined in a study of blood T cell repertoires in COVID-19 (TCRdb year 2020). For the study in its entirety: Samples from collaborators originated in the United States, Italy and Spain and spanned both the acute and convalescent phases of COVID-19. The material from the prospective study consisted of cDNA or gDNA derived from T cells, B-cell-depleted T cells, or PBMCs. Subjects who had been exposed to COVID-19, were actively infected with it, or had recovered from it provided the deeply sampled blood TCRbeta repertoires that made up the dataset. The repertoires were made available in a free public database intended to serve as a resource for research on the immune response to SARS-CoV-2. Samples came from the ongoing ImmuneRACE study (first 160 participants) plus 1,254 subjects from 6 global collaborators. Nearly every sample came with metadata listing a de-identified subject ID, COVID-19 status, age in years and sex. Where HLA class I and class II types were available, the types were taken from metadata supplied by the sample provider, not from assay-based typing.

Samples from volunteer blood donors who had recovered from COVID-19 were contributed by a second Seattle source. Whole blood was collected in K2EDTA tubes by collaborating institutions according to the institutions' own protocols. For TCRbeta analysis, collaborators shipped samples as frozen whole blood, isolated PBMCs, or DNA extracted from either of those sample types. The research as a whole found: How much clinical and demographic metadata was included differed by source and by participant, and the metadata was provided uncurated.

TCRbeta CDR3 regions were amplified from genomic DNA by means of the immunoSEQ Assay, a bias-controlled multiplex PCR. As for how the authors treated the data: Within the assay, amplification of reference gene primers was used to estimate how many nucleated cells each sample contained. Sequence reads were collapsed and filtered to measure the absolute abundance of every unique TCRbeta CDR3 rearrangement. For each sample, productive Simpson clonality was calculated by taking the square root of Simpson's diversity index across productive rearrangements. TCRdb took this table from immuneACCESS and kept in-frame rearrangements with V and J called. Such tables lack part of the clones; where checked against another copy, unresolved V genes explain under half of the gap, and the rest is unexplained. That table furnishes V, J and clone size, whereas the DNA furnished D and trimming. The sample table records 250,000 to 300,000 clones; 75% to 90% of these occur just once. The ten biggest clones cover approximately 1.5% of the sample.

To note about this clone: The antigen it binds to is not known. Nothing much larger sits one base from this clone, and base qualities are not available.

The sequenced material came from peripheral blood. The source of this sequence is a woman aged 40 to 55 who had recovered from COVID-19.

The nucleotide sequence is given as TGTGCCAGCAGTTACTCGACCAGGGGGATCTATGGCTACACCTTC. Its product reads: CASSYSTRGIYGYTF. The chain employs TRBV6-5 and TRBJ1-2; 7 bases in the middle match TRBD1. The germline V and J ends show losses of 0 bases and 4 bases respectively, and no gene match explains 5 bases of the junction. In the germline V gene, CDR1 corresponds to MNHEY and CDR2 to SVGAGI. From cysteine to phenylalanine, the CDR3 is 15 amino acids long. The read is trimmed to its CDR3 DNA, 45 bases read in frame from base 1.